A single sample gave rise to the 30 T cell receptor beta chains below, sequenced in a study of blood T cell repertoires in COVID-19. Sequencing was performed with immunoSEQ multiplex PCR; in TCRdb, only in-frame clones are kept and a portion is missing. Of some 130,000 clones detected, 70% to 90% appear once; the ten largest clones hold about 3.6%. The sequencing sample was made of peripheral blood. The receptors stem from a woman aged 60-75 years with acute or convalescent COVID-19.

This clone was seen a few times. The genes are TRBV7-8 and TRBJ1-5, with TRBD1 as a possible D gene (5 bases). Germline assignment: CDR1 SGHVS and CDR2 FQNEAQ. V was pared by 6 bases and J by 6 bases, with 12 bases between. The CDR3 spans 13 residues. CDR3 amino acids: CASREGMGQPQHF. For the CDR3, the DNA is TGTGCCAGCAGGGAGGGGATGGGTCAGCCCCAGCATTTT.

The chain combines TRBV18 with TRBJ2-3; TRBD2 aligns across 10 bases. With V trimmed by 5 bases and J by 2 bases, 13 bases remained unmatched. The CDR3 is 18 residues long. Germline CDR1 reads KGHSH; CDR2 reads LQKENI. In nucleotides, the CDR3 is TGTGCCAGCTCAGCACTTCGAACGACTAGCGGGCTCACAGATACGCAGTATTTT. It encodes CASSALRTTSGLTDTQYF.

The rearrangement links TRBV20-1 to TRBJ1-1, with D uncertain. The V end was cut by 4 bases, the J end by 2 bases, with 5 bases between. Germline values: CDR1 DFQATT, CDR2 SNEGSKA (reference sequence). The CDR3 covers 11 residues. CDR3 residues: CSAILNTEAFF. CDR3 DNA: TGCAGTGCTATACTCAACACTGAAGCTTTCTTT.

The CDR3: CASSGARGFSGNTIYF. For the CDR3, the DNA is TGTGCCAGCAGTGGGGCACGGGGGTTCTCTGGAAACACCATATATTTT. The chain joins TRBV25-1 to TRBJ1-3; possible D gene TRBD1, 5 bases. Germline V gene sequence: CDR1 MGHDK, CDR2 SYGVNS. Trimming left V 4 bases short and J 0 bases short, with 13 bases between. The CDR3 extends over 16 amino acids. The full variable domain, its missing parts supplied by reference TRBV25-1 and TRBJ1-3, is EADIYQTPRYLVIGTGKKITLECSQTMGHDKMYWYQQDPGMELHLIHYSYGVNSTEKGDLSSESTVSRIRTEHFPLTLESARPSHTSQYLCASSGARGFSGNTIYFGEGSWLTVV.

The chain links TRBV10-3 to TRBJ2-7; D possibly corresponds to TRBD2 (6 bases). CDR1 and CDR2 (germline): ENHRY, SYGVKD. The CDR3 consists of 16 residues. Trimming cost V 3 bases and J 0 bases, with 15 bases left between them. The CDR3 DNA sequence: TGTGCCATCAGTGACTTCGGGAGAGTCGGCTCCTACGAGCAGTACTTC. Protein product: CAISDFGRVGSYEQYF.

The V call is TRBV5-1, the J call TRBJ2-1; D uncertain. Trimming cost V 6 bases and J 8 bases, with 15 bases left between them. The length of the CDR3 is 13 residues. CDR1 is SGHRS and CDR2 is YFSETQ in the germline V gene. CDR3 in amino acids: CASKNDNTHEQFF. The CDR3 region has the DNA TGCGCCAGCAAAAACGACAATACGCATGAGCAGTTCTTC.

The chain has TRBV2 and TRBJ1-2; tentative D call: TRBD1 (5 bases). Trimming cost V 7 bases and J 3 bases, with 18 bases left between them. The V gene's germline CDR1 is SNHLY and CDR2 FYNNEI. This CDR3 has 15 amino acids. The CDR3 is CASKGTSVGDYGYTF. The CDR3 bases are TGTGCCAGCAAAGGGACTTCGGTAGGGGACTATGGCTACACCTTC.

This chain uses TRBV7-8 with TRBJ1-1, with TRBD1 as a possible D gene (5 bases). Looked up from germline, CDR1 is SGHVS and CDR2 is FQNEAQ. The CDR3 contains 14 residues. V gave up 5 bases and J gave up 2 bases, with 12 bases separating them. The CDR3 bases are TGTGCCAGCAGCCCTGGAGGGGTAAACACTGAAGCTTTCTTT. Protein sequence: CASSPGGVNTEAFF.

This clone occurred a few times. The CDR3 nucleotides are TGTGCCAGCAGCTCATCAGGGCGACTCAACACTGAAGCTTTCTTT. Translating gives CASSSSGRLNTEAFF. The gene calls are TRBV2 and TRBJ1-1; TRBD1 is a possible D gene (5 bases). Trimming removed 6 bases at V and 2 bases at J, with 16 bases between. CDR1 and CDR2 from the germline V gene are SNHLY and FYNNEI. There are 15 residues in the CDR3.

The V gene is TRBV7-8, the J gene TRBJ2-7; 9 bases align to TRBD1. The CDR3 covers 15 residues. J lost 0 bases, V lost 5 bases, and 5 bases had no gene match. In germline, CDR1 is SGHVS, CDR2 FQNEAQ. The CDR3 sequence: CASSPRDRDSYEQYV. In DNA, the CDR3 is TGTGCCAGCAGCCCCCGGGACAGGGACTCCTACGAGCAGTACGTC.

V is TRBV29-1 and J is TRBJ1-6, with 12 bases that match TRBD1. The CDR3 extends over 13 amino acids. Trimming at V came to 5 bases and at J to 10 bases, leaving 3 bases not matched to a gene. The germline CDR1 and CDR2 sequences are SQVTM and ANQGSEA. As DNA, the CDR3 is TGCAGCGTTTCCGGGACAGGGGGCTCACCCCTCCACTTT. Its translation: CSVSGTGGSPLHF.

The chain employs TRBV7-9 and TRBJ1-1, with 9 bases that match TRBD1. CDR3 size: 13 residues. V lost 4 bases and J lost 7; bases outside the gene matches: 4. Germline V lookup: CDR1 SEHNR, CDR2 FQNEAQ (reference sequence). The CDR3 coding sequence is TGTGCCAGCAGCTCAGACAGGGGGGTTGAAGCTTTCTTT. As protein: CASSSDRGVEAFF.

The genes are TRBV2 and TRBJ1-1; D uncertain. V lost 10 bases to trimming and J lost 0 bases, with 12 bases between them. The CDR3 is made up of 13 amino acids. CDR1 SNHLY and CDR2 FYNNEI come from the germline V gene. The CDR3 nucleotides are TGTGCCACCACTAATGAGGTGAACACTGAAGCTTTCTTT. This translates into CATTNEVNTEAFF. The full variable domain, its missing parts supplied by reference TRBV2 and TRBJ1-1, is EPEVTQTPSHQVTQMGQEVILRCVPISNHLYFYWYRQILGQKVEFLVSFYNNEISEKSEIFDDQFSVERPDGSNFTLKIRSTKLEDSAMYFCATTNEVNTEAFFGQGTRLTVV.

The gene calls are TRBV6-5 and TRBJ2-1; TRBD2 is a possible D gene (5 bases). In germline, CDR1 is MNHEY, CDR2 SVGAGI. The germline V and J ends were trimmed by 6 bases and 2 bases, with 8 bases remaining between them. The CDR3 is 13 residues long. CDR3 DNA: TGTGCCAGCAGCGGGGTCCCCTACAATGAGCAGTTCTTC. This codes for CASSGVPYNEQFF.

V usage is TRBV24-1 and J usage is TRBJ2-1; the match to TRBD2 covers 8 bases. The CDR3 runs 14 residues. Germline-derived CDR1 and CDR2 are KGHDR and SFDVKD. V dropped 4 bases and J dropped 13; count of bases not matched to a gene: 11. The CDR3 reads CATSDLVGAGGQFF. The CDR3 DNA is TGTGCCACCAGTGACCTGGTAGGGGCGGGAGGTCAGTTCTTC.

CDR3 protein: CASNRRERTDTQYF. CDR3 DNA: TGTGCCAGCAACCGGAGGGAGCGGACAGATACGCAGTATTTT. This chain joins TRBV27 and TRBJ2-3; a possible D gene is TRBD2 (6 bases). The CDR3 has 14 residues. Trimming cost V 7 bases and J 3 bases, with 14 bases left between them. Germline V lookup: CDR1 MNHEY, CDR2 SMNVEV (reference sequence).

CDR3 sequence (DNA): TGTGCCAGCAGCTTCCTTCCCAGCACTGAAGCTTTCTTT. It translates to CASSFLPSTEAFF. V gene TRBV11-3 combines with J gene TRBJ1-1; D gene unclear. Germline V gives CDR1 SGHNT, CDR2 YENEEA. This CDR3 region has 13 residues. V lost 3 bases and J 4 bases, leaving 9 bases between the germline ends.

This rearrangement joins TRBV10-3 to TRBJ1-5, with 9 bases lining up with TRBD1. The CDR3 length is 14 residues. In germline, CDR1 is ENHRY, CDR2 SYGVKD. The V gene end was trimmed by 5 bases and the J gene end by 9 bases; junction bases not matched to a gene: 8. CDR3 DNA: TGTGCCATCAGTCTGGACAGGGGAAATTTGCCCCAGCATTTT. This sequence encodes CAISLDRGNLPQHF.

The J gene is TRBJ1-4, the V gene TRBV24-1; D uncertain. The length of the CDR3 is 15 residues. The germline V gene encodes CDR1 KGHDR and CDR2 SFDVKD. Trimming cost V 3 bases and J 3 bases, with 10 bases left between them. The chain's CDR3 is CATSDPTSPNEKLFF. DNA of the CDR3: TGTGCCACCAGTGATCCGACATCCCCTAATGAAAAACTGTTTTTT.

This rearrangement joins TRBV2 to TRBJ1-5, with 7 nucleotides matching TRBD1. J lost 5 bases, V lost 8 bases, and 6 bases had no gene match. Looked up from germline, CDR1 is SNHLY and CDR2 is FYNNEI. This CDR3 is 13 amino acids long. CDR3 sequence reads: CASGGQTHQPQHF. The CDR3 DNA is TGTGCCAGCGGGGGACAGACCCATCAGCCCCAGCATTTT. Based on the CDR3 plus reference TRBV2 and TRBJ1-5, the full variable domain is EPEVTQTPSHQVTQMGQEVILRCVPISNHLYFYWYRQILGQKVEFLVSFYNNEISEKSEIFDDQFSVERPDGSNFTLKIRSTKLEDSAMYFCASGGQTHQPQHFGDGTRLSIL.

The chain links TRBV19 to TRBJ1-3, with D hard to call. Trimming stripped 5 bases from V and 3 bases from J, with 20 bases between. The CDR3 loop spans 17 amino acids. Germline V gene sequence: CDR1 LNHDA, CDR2 SQIVND (reference sequence). CDR3 loop: CASSGPRNRLSGNTIYF. CDR3 nucleotide sequence: TGTGCCAGTAGTGGGCCCAGGAACCGCCTGAGTGGAAACACCATATATTTT.

CDR3 coding DNA: TGCAGCGTTCGGACAGGGGGCGTAACTATTGATACGCAGTATTTT. This translates into CSVRTGGVTIDTQYF. The rearrangement uses TRBV29-1 and TRBJ2-3, with 11 bases matching TRBD1. The length of the CDR3 is 15 residues. V trimming: 5 bases; J trimming: 6 bases; junction bases outside the gene matches: 10. The germline CDR1 and CDR2 sequences are SQVTM and ANQGSEA.

This rearrangement joins TRBV6-5 to TRBJ1-5; D possibly corresponds to TRBD1 (5 bases). Between the trimmed V and J ends, which lost 5 bases and 7 bases, there was a span of 15 bases. Looked up from germline, CDR1 is MNHEY and CDR2 is SVGAGI. The CDR3 covers 14 residues. CDR3 region: CASSRSGKGQPQHF. The DNA for the CDR3 is TGTGCCAGCAGTCGGTCAGGGAAGGGCCAGCCCCAGCATTTT.

J is TRBJ2-6 and V is TRBV5-1, with D tentatively TRBD1 (6 bases). Trimming pared 3 bases from V and 1 base from J, leaving 8 bases between. From germline, CDR1 is SGHRS and CDR2 YFSETQ. The CDR3 spans 15 residues. The CDR3 DNA follows: TGCGCCAGCAGCTCACAGGGATCTGGGGCCAACGTCCTGACTTTC. This sequence encodes CASSSQGSGANVLTF.

This chain connects TRBV3-1 (or the pseudogene TRBV3-2) to TRBJ1-2, with D hard to call. This CDR3 is built from 13 residues. The V end was cut by 0 bases, the J end by 5 bases, with 7 bases between. The germline gives CDR1 LGHDT, CDR2 YNNKEL (reference sequence). The CDR3 DNA follows: TGTGCCAGCAGCCAAGAGGGGAGGTATGGCTACACCTTC. It specifies CASSQEGRYGYTF.

The chain couples TRBV24-1 to TRBJ2-1; D may be TRBD1 (7 bases). With 4 bases removed from V and 6 bases from J, the gap between germline ends came to 15 bases. Germline values: CDR1 KGHDR, CDR2 SFDVKD. The CDR3 is 15 amino acids. The CDR3 region is CATSDTRQGGNEQFF. In DNA, the CDR3 is TGTGCCACCAGTGACACCCGACAGGGAGGCAATGAGCAGTTCTTC.

This clone came up a few times. J is TRBJ2-7 and V is TRBV30, with 9 bases that match TRBD2. The germline gives CDR1 GTSNPN, CDR2 SVGIG (reference sequence). The trim removed 6 bases at V and 7 bases at J, leaving 13 bases unmatched. The CDR3 spans 14 residues. CDR3 residues: CACDPGLATLEQYF. The DNA of the CDR3 is TGTGCCTGCGACCCGGGACTAGCTACGTTGGAGCAGTACTTC.

The chain uses TRBV28 and TRBJ2-7, with D tentatively TRBD2 (6 bases). Per germline, CDR1 MDHEN and CDR2 SYDVKM. The V and J ends lost 2 bases and 5 bases respectively, with 13 bases between them. This CDR3 spans 14 amino acids. The CDR3 reads CASSLTGERNEQYF. CDR3 coding DNA: TGTGCCAGCAGTTTAACGGGGGAGAGGAACGAGCAGTACTTC.

The CDR3 sequence: CASSQSPGDGYTF. CDR3 nucleotides: TGTGCCAGCAGTCAGTCCCCTGGAGATGGCTACACCTTC. The chain uses TRBV6-5 and TRBJ1-2; D gene uncertain. CDR3 length: 13 residues. Germline V gene lookup returns CDR1 MNHEY and CDR2 SVGAGI. Deletions cut 5 bases from V and 6 bases from J, with 13 bases between.

The chain uses TRBV4-1 and TRBJ2-6, with 7 bases fitting TRBD1. The CDR3 runs to 19 residues. The germline V gene has CDR1 MGHRA and CDR2 YSYEKL. The V gene end was trimmed by 1 base and the J gene end by 0 bases; junction bases not matched to a gene: 9. This CDR3 reads CASSQGGPGQFSGANVLTF. The CDR3 DNA reads TGCGCCAGCAGCCAAGGAGGGCCGGGACAGTTCTCTGGGGCCAACGTCCTGACTTTC.